What follows are 24 T cell receptor beta chains derived from one specimen sequenced in a study of long-term antiretroviral therapy in people with HIV. Sequencing relied on immunoSEQ assay v3.0, run at survey level. Profiling relied on immunoSEQ multiplex PCR, and the TCRdb table lists in-frame clones only, not all of them. The sample records 25,000 to 35,000 clones, 90% to 97% being singletons. The sequenced sample was unsorted PBMCs, obtained around 6.6 years after starting antiretroviral therapy. The origin of the receptors is a man between 25 and 39 years old with HIV.

For the CDR3, the DNA is TGTGCCAGCGGTGTGGGGGGCGGGGAGCTGTTTTTT. It specifies CASGVGGGELFF. This rearrangement joins TRBV6-6 to TRBJ2-2; D perhaps matches TRBD2 (6 bases). V lost 8 bases, J lost 7 bases, and 11 bases lay in between. The CDR3 is 12 residues long. From germline, CDR1 is MNHNY and CDR2 SVGAGI (reference sequence).

This chain connects TRBV19 to TRBJ2-7, with D possibly matching TRBD2 (6 bases). The CDR3 totals 12 residues. V was cut by 6 bases and J by 3 bases, with 9 bases left in between. Germline lookup yields CDR1 LNHDA and CDR2 SQIVND (reference sequence). CDR3 sequence (DNA): TGTGCCAGTAGCGGGACTGACTACGAGCAGTACTTC. This codes for CASSGTDYEQYF.

Only one count was recorded for this clone. V usage is TRBV5-5 and J usage is TRBJ1-5; D call uncertain. CDR3 length: 14 amino acids. V shed 2 bases and J shed 5 bases, with 11 bases lying between them. CDR1 and CDR2 from the germline V gene are SGHKS and YYEKEE (reference sequence). The CDR3 DNA is TGTGCCAGCAGCTTTTTTGATCGGGATCAGCCCCAGCATTTT. Its protein is CASSFFDRDQPQHF.

This sequence joins TRBV27 and TRBJ2-1; 12 nucleotides line up with TRBD2. In germline, CDR1 is MNHEY, CDR2 SMNVEV (reference sequence). J lost 4 bases, V lost 3 bases, and 4 bases had no gene match. The CDR3 covers 16 residues. This CDR3 is CASSFLLAGGYNEQFF. CDR3 coding DNA: TGTGCCAGCAGTTTCTTACTAGCGGGAGGTTACAATGAGCAGTTCTTC.

The rearrangement uses TRBV7-9 and TRBJ2-1; a weak D match, TRBD2 (6 bases). In germline, CDR1 is SEHNR, CDR2 FQNEAQ (reference sequence). With 6 bases removed from V and 2 bases from J, the gap between germline ends came to 11 bases. This CDR3 contains 14 residues. The CDR3: CASSLQRAYNEQFF. CDR3 in DNA: TGTGCCAGCAGTCTTCAGCGGGCCTACAATGAGCAGTTCTTC.

The chain employs TRBV18 and TRBJ2-7, with D perhaps TRBD1 (5 bases). The CDR3 runs 12 residues. The V and J ends lost 3 bases and 5 bases respectively, with 8 bases between them. Germline loops: CDR1 KGHSH, CDR2 LQKENI. CDR3 sequence (DNA): TGTGCCAGCTCACCCTGGGGCGACGAGCAGTACTTC. This gives the protein CASSPWGDEQYF.

The rearrangement links TRBV18 to TRBJ2-7; 11 bases fit TRBD2. J lost 6 bases, V lost 2 bases, and 3 bases had no gene match. The CDR3 is 14 residues long. Germline V gene data show CDR1 as KGHSH and CDR2 as LQKENI. CDR3 in amino acids: CASSPSGLAGEQYF. The CDR3 DNA reads TGTGCCAGCTCACCAAGTGGACTAGCGGGCGAGCAGTACTTC.

The V gene is TRBV15, the J gene TRBJ2-3, with D possibly being TRBD2 (5 bases). The CDR3 loop spans 13 amino acids. V lost 0 bases, J lost 5 bases, and 6 bases lay in between. Per germline, CDR1 LNHNV and CDR2 YYDKDF (reference sequence). The DNA of the CDR3 is TGTGCCACCAGCAGAGAAGGAGGAGATACGCAGTATTTT. Its protein product is CATSREGGDTQYF.

This rearrangement joins TRBV4-3 to TRBJ2-5, with D uncertain. Trimming took off 2 bases at V and 0 bases at J, with 7 bases between the two ends. CDR1 is LGHNA, CDR2 YSLEER, per germline. The CDR3 covers 14 residues. The CDR3 DNA reads as TGCGCCAGCAGCCAACCCGTGTACCAAGAGACCCAGTACTTC. Protein: CASSQPVYQETQYF.

This chain connects TRBV6-1 to TRBJ1-2, with D uncertain. Germline CDR1 is MNHNS and CDR2 is SASEGT. With 3 bases removed from V and 8 bases from J, the gap between germline ends came to 10 bases. The CDR3 is 12 amino acids. CDR3 amino acids: CASSDGWIGYTF. Written as DNA, the CDR3 is TGTGCCAGCAGTGATGGGTGGATCGGCTACACCTTC.

This chain connects TRBV7-2 to TRBJ2-1; perhaps TRBD2 as D (7 bases). The CDR3 consists of 14 residues. With 0 bases removed from V and 7 bases from J, the gap between germline ends came to 10 bases. Germline V lookup: CDR1 SGHTA, CDR2 FQGNSA. The CDR3 protein is CASSLAGGRNEQFF. DNA of the CDR3: TGTGCCAGCAGCTTAGCGGGGGGGCGGAATGAGCAGTTCTTC. The whole variable domain, filled in from reference TRBV7-2 and TRBJ2-1, reads GAGVSQSPSNKVTEKGKDVELRCDPISGHTALYWYRQSLGQGLEFLIYFQGNSAPDKSGLPSDRFSAERTGGSVSTLTIQRTQQEDSAVYLCASSLAGGRNEQFFGPGTRLTVL.

The chain links TRBV7-2 to TRBJ1-4; D ambiguous. Deletions cut 2 bases from V and 3 bases from J, with 10 bases between. The V gene's germline CDR1 is SGHTA and CDR2 FQGNSA. The length of the CDR3 is 15 residues. The CDR3, as DNA: TGTGCCAGCAGCTTAATCCGGGCGGCTAATGAAAAACTGTTTTTT. Its protein is CASSLIRAANEKLFF.

The CDR3 reads CASSAGPTGADNEQFF. The CDR3 bases are TGTGCCAGCTCAGCGGGACCGACAGGAGCGGACAATGAGCAGTTCTTC. The V call is TRBV18, the J call TRBJ2-1; D tentatively fits TRBD1 or TRBD2 (6 bases each). The germline gives CDR1 KGHSH, CDR2 LQKENI. The CDR3 consists of 16 residues. V was cut by 5 bases and J by 5 bases, with 19 bases left in between.

This chain's CDR3 is CASSAWTGSSYEQYF. The CDR3 DNA is TGTGCCAGCAGTGCCTGGACAGGGAGCTCCTACGAGCAGTACTTC. This chain joins TRBV6-1 and TRBJ2-7; 8 bases agree with TRBD1. This CDR3 is 15 amino acids long. Germline V gene lookup returns CDR1 MNHNS and CDR2 SASEGT. V shed 4 bases, J shed 0 bases, and the junction held 5 bases outside the gene matches.

V usage is TRBV7-2 and J usage is TRBJ2-2; D not resolved. The CDR3 spans 15 residues. Germline lookup yields CDR1 SGHTA and CDR2 FQGNSA. V lost 1 base, J lost 1 base, and 7 bases lay in between. CDR3 sequence (DNA): TGTGCCAGCAGCTTAGTCTCACAGAACACCGGGGAGCTGTTTTTT. It codes for CASSLVSQNTGELFF.

The J gene is TRBJ2-2, the V gene TRBV4-1; the match to TRBD1 covers 7 bases. This CDR3 region has 15 residues. The trim removed 4 bases at V and 1 base at J, leaving 3 bases unmatched. CDR1 MGHRA and CDR2 YSYEKL come from the germline V gene. The CDR3 sequence: CASSPSGGNTGELFF. CDR3 nucleotides: TGCGCCAGCAGCCCATCAGGGGGGAACACCGGGGAGCTGTTTTTT.

The J gene is TRBJ1-2, the V gene TRBV19, with TRBD1 matching over 8 bases. The CDR3 spans 14 residues. Germline CDR1 and CDR2: LNHDA and SQIVND (reference sequence). The V gene end was trimmed by 1 base and the J gene end by 8 bases; junction bases not matched to a gene: 6. The CDR3 DNA sequence: TGTGCCAGTAGTATAGCCAGGACAGGGCGCGGCTACACCTTC. Amino acid sequence: CASSIARTGRGYTF.

V is TRBV4-1 and J is TRBJ1-4; D is unclear. The CDR3 has 16 amino acids. Trimming took off 0 bases at V and 8 bases at J, with 16 bases between the two ends. The germline V gene has CDR1 MGHRA and CDR2 YSYEKL. CDR3 protein: CASSQDRRSEYEKLFF. CDR3 DNA: TGCGCCAGCAGCCAAGATCGTCGGTCGGAGTACGAAAAACTGTTTTTT.

The chain combines TRBV7-6 with TRBJ1-4; a weak D match, TRBD1 (6 bases). V lost 3 bases and J lost 8, with 16 bases in between. The V gene's germline CDR1 is SGHVS and CDR2 FNYEAQ. CDR3 size: 15 residues. In nucleotides, the CDR3 is TGTGCCAGCAGCTTGAGACCAGACAGGACCGAAAAACTGTTTTTT. It specifies CASSLRPDRTEKLFF.

The rearrangement links TRBV6-1 to TRBJ1-1; D remains unclear. V lost 3 bases and J lost 7, with 12 bases in between. Looked up from germline, CDR1 is MNHNS and CDR2 is SASEGT. This CDR3 region has 13 residues. The CDR3 DNA sequence: TGTGCCAGCAGTGAGAGGGCCGACGATGAAGCTTTCTTT. Protein sequence: CASSERADDEAFF.

CDR3 loop: CSVEALTGYGQYF. The CDR3, as DNA: TGCAGCGTTGAAGCCCTGACAGGGTATGGGCAGTATTTT. J is TRBJ2-3 and V is TRBV29-1, with 7 bases that match TRBD1. The CDR3 sequence is 13 residues long. V lost 1 base to trimming and J lost 11 bases; unmatched junction nucleotides: 9. Germline loops: CDR1 SQVTM, CDR2 ANQGSEA.

The chain uses TRBV27 and TRBJ1-2, with TRBD1 matching 9 bases. J gave up 5 bases and V 0 bases, and 7 bases lay outside the gene matches. The CDR3 spans 16 residues. Looked up from germline, CDR1 is MNHEY and CDR2 is SMNVEV (reference sequence). CDR3 in amino acids: CASSLSIGTGHYGYTF. CDR3 nucleotides: TGTGCCAGCAGTTTATCGATTGGGACAGGGCATTATGGCTACACCTTC.

This chain links TRBV5-4 with TRBJ2-1; D not resolved. The V end lost 4 bases, the J end lost 0 bases, and 5 bases lay between the germline ends. The CDR3 has 13 residues. CDR1 is SGHNT, CDR2 YYREEE, per germline (reference sequence). CDR3 in amino acids: CASSHSSYNEQFF. CDR3 nucleotide sequence: TGTGCCAGCAGCCACAGCTCCTACAATGAGCAGTTCTTC. Based on the CDR3 plus reference TRBV5-4 and TRBJ2-1, the full variable domain is ETGVTQSPTHLIKTRGQQVTLRCSSQSGHNTVSWYQQALGQGPQFIFQYYREEENGRGNFPPRFSGLQFPNYSSELNVNALELDDSALYLCASSHSSYNEQFFGPGTRLTVL.

V and J are TRBV5-6 and TRBJ1-1; D may be TRBD1 (5 bases). Germline V gene lookup returns CDR1 SGHDT and CDR2 YYEEEE. Trimming left V 4 bases short and J 4 bases short, with 17 bases between. This CDR3 spans 15 amino acids. Here the CDR3 reads CASSAGGAPSTEAFF. Written as DNA, the CDR3 is TGTGCCAGCAGCGCGGGCGGGGCCCCCAGCACTGAAGCTTTCTTT. Together with reference TRBV5-6 and TRBJ1-1, the CDR3 gives the full variable domain: DAGVTQSPTHLIKTRGQQVTLRCSPKSGHDTVSWYQQALGQGPQFIFQYYEEEERQRGNFPDRFSGHQFPNYSSELNVNALLLGDSALYLCASSAGGAPSTEAFFGQGTRLTVV.